The entry below describes one T cell receptor beta chain. CDR1 is SGHTA, CDR2 FQGNSA, per germline. The CDR3 spans 16 residues. The V end was cut by 5 bases, the J end by 3 bases, with 17 bases between. Only in-frame clones appear in the TCRdb table, and some are missing; sequencing was by immunoSEQ multiplex PCR. The sample has around 52,000 clones, just under 90% seen once. The data originate from a study of T cell changes during pregnancy in multiple sclerosis. V and J are TRBV7-2 and TRBJ1-3, with D maybe TRBD1 (5 bases). This receptor was taken from a human donor whose cells served as feeder cells for cultures in a pregnancy study. The sequenced sample was peripheral blood from another person, used as feeder cells. The CDR3 spells CASSLGAAGNGNTIYF. CDR3 DNA: TGTGCCAGCAGCCTCGGGGCGGCAGGGAATGGAAACACCATATATTTT.